Following are 28 T cell receptor beta chains from one sample sequenced in a study of blood T cell repertoires in COVID-19. The data were produced by immunoSEQ multiplex PCR, yet TCRdb's version contains in-frame clones alone and is incomplete. The sample shows around 95,000 clones, 80% of them seen only once. Sample: peripheral blood. The source of these receptors is a woman aged 70-85 years with acute or convalescent COVID-19.

In its sample, this clone was seen a few times. The V and J genes are TRBV9 and TRBJ2-2; 8 bases line up with TRBD1. V lost 3 bases to trimming and J lost 6 bases; unmatched junction nucleotides: 4. The CDR3 runs to 14 residues. Germline V gives CDR1 SGDLS, CDR2 YYNGEE. CDR3 in DNA: TGTGCCAGCAGCGCGGACAGGGTTCCCGGGGAGCTGTTTTTT. Translating gives CASSADRVPGELFF.

The J gene is TRBJ2-3, the V gene TRBV7-3, with D tentatively TRBD1 (5 bases). This CDR3 has 14 amino acids. Trimming removed 2 bases from V and 2 bases from J, with 8 bases in between. Looked up from germline, CDR1 is SGHTA and CDR2 is FQGTGA. CDR3: CASSLGAPTDTQYF. CDR3 nucleotides: TGTGCCAGCAGCTTAGGGGCGCCCACAGATACGCAGTATTTT.

The chain links TRBV7-3 to TRBJ2-7, with D tentatively TRBD1 (7 bases). The CDR3 has 13 amino acids. Trimming left V 5 bases short and J 7 bases short, with 15 bases between. Germline CDR1 and CDR2: SGHTA and FQGTGA. The DNA for the CDR3 is TGTGCCAGCAGCGCGGGGACAGTGAGGGAGCAGTACTTC. Translating it yields CASSAGTVREQYF.

V is TRBV7-3 and J is TRBJ2-1, with TRBD2 identical over 12 bases. Germline V gives CDR1 SGHTA, CDR2 FQGTGA. The CDR3 has 17 amino acids. The J segment lost 4 bases and the V segment lost 2 bases, leaving 6 bases of the junction unmatched. The DNA for the CDR3 is TGTGCCAGCAGCTTACAAACACTAGCGGGGGGATACAATGAGCAGTTCTTC. As protein: CASSLQTLAGGYNEQFF.

V and J are TRBV6-5 and TRBJ1-2; D uncertain. Trimming took off 4 bases at V and 6 bases at J, with 9 bases between the two ends. Looked up from germline, CDR1 is MNHEY and CDR2 is SVGAGI. The CDR3 length is 12 residues. As DNA, the CDR3 is TGTGCCAGCAGTTCCCCGAGGGATGGCTACACCTTC. This gives the protein CASSSPRDGYTF.

This chain connects TRBV5-1 to TRBJ1-1, with 7 bases fitting TRBD1. The CDR3 totals 14 residues. V gave up 4 bases and J gave up 3 bases; unmatched junction bases: 6. CDR1 and CDR2 from the germline V gene are SGHRS and YFSETQ. The CDR3 sequence is CASSPNTGDTEAFF. The CDR3 coding sequence is TGCGCCAGCAGCCCGAACACAGGGGACACTGAAGCTTTCTTT.

The chain links TRBV19 to TRBJ1-1; D perhaps matches TRBD1 (5 bases). Trimming took off 2 bases at V and 2 bases at J, with 6 bases between the two ends. CDR3 length: 13 amino acids. From germline, CDR1 is LNHDA and CDR2 SQIVND (reference sequence). CDR3 DNA sequence: TGTGCCAGTAGTATACAGGGAAACACTGAAGCTTTCTTT. Encoded protein: CASSIQGNTEAFF.

V is TRBV6-5 and J is TRBJ1-2; maybe TRBD1 (5 bases). The V end was cut by 8 bases, the J end by 6 bases, with 10 bases between. The CDR3 spans 11 residues. Germline CDR1 is MNHEY and CDR2 is SVGAGI. CDR3 nucleotide sequence: TGTGCCAGCGCCGGGGGAGATGGCTACACCTTC. This encodes CASAGGDGYTF.

The gene calls are TRBV5-6 and TRBJ2-1; 7 bases match TRBD1. Looked up from germline, CDR1 is SGHDT and CDR2 is YYEEEE. The CDR3 spans 14 residues. V shed 3 bases, J shed 6 bases, and the junction held 6 bases outside the gene matches. CDR3 residues: CASSSKQGSNEQFF. The CDR3 nucleotides read TGTGCCAGCAGCTCAAAACAGGGGAGCAATGAGCAGTTCTTC.

The chain joins TRBV10-3 to TRBJ2-3, with 9 bases fitting TRBD2. The V segment lost 6 bases and the J segment 0 bases; nucleotides outside the gene matches: 4. The CDR3 extends over 15 amino acids. Germline values: CDR1 ENHRY, CDR2 SYGVKD. CDR3: CAIRKRGVSTDTQYF. In DNA, the CDR3 is TGTGCCATCAGGAAGCGGGGGGTTAGCACAGATACGCAGTATTTT.

The chain links TRBV6-5 to TRBJ2-7; D perhaps matches TRBD1 (7 bases). The CDR3 loop spans 13 amino acids. Trimming shortened V by 5 bases and J by 3 bases, and 11 bases separated the two germline ends. Per the germline V gene, CDR1 is MNHEY and CDR2 is SVGAGI. The CDR3 region has the DNA TGTGCCAGCAGTACGCGGGACAGCTACGAGCAGTACTTC. It is translated as CASSTRDSYEQYF.

This CDR3 reads CASSGTKETQYF. The CDR3 nucleotides read TGTGCCAGCAGTGGGACAAAAGAGACCCAGTACTTC. This sequence joins TRBV12-3 or TRBV12-4 and TRBJ2-5; a weak D match, TRBD1 (6 bases). With 5 bases removed from V and 3 bases from J, the gap between germline ends came to 7 bases. The length of the CDR3 is 12 residues.

The chain couples TRBV30 to TRBJ2-2; D is possibly TRBD1 (5 bases). Germline assignment: CDR1 GTSNPN and CDR2 SVGIG (reference sequence). Trimming removed 2 bases at V and 6 bases at J, with 13 bases between. CDR3 length: 14 residues. The CDR3 reads CAWSIQGFPGELFF. The CDR3 DNA sequence: TGTGCCTGGAGTATCCAGGGATTTCCCGGGGAGCTGTTTTTT.

This clone came up many times. The chain recombines TRBV11-2 with TRBJ1-2; the D gene is possibly TRBD1 (5 bases). V lost 0 bases, J lost 4 bases, and 9 bases lay in between. The germline V gene encodes CDR1 SGHAT and CDR2 FQNNGV. The CDR3 contains 14 residues. For the CDR3, the DNA is TGTGCCAGCAGCTTAGATTATCAGGGCTATGGCTACACCTTC. The encoded protein is CASSLDYQGYGYTF.

As regards this clone: Other DNA sequences from this sample encode an identical CDR3 as well. The chain combines TRBV5-6 with TRBJ1-5; possibly TRBD1 for D (5 bases). V dropped 4 bases and J dropped 0 bases, with 20 bases sitting between them. CDR1 is SGHDT and CDR2 is YYEEEE in the germline V gene. The CDR3 spans 18 residues. The CDR3 sequence is CASSLRRDRYDSNQPQHF. DNA for the CDR3: TGTGCCAGCAGCCTGAGGAGAGACAGATATGATAGCAATCAGCCCCAGCATTTT. The complete variable domain, with remaining parts taken from reference TRBV5-6 and TRBJ1-5, reads DAGVTQSPTHLIKTRGQQVTLRCSPKSGHDTVSWYQQALGQGPQFIFQYYEEEERQRGNFPDRFSGHQFPNYSSELNVNALLLGDSALYLCASSLRRDRYDSNQPQHFGDGTRLSIL.

This chain uses TRBV3-1 (or the pseudogene TRBV3-2) with TRBJ2-2, with TRBD2 matching 7 bases. Unmatched junction bases numbered 1, after V lost 5 bases and J lost 1 base. The CDR3 totals 14 residues. The germline gives CDR1 LGHDT, CDR2 YNNKEL (reference sequence). DNA for the CDR3: TGTGCCAGCAGCGCGGGGGAGAACACCGGGGAGCTGTTTTTT. This gives the protein CASSAGENTGELFF.

This chain uses TRBV9 with TRBJ2-2; tentatively, D is TRBD2 (6 bases). The CDR3 runs 13 residues. Germline-derived CDR1 and CDR2 are SGDLS and YYNGEE. V shed 2 bases and J shed 9 bases, with 11 bases lying between them. As DNA, the CDR3 is TGTGCCAGCAGCGTGGGGGGAAACCGGGAGCTGTTTTTT. It codes for CASSVGGNRELFF.

The V call is TRBV9, the J call TRBJ1-6, with D possibly matching TRBD1 (5 bases). Per germline, CDR1 SGDLS and CDR2 YYNGEE. The CDR3 loop spans 16 amino acids. The V end was cut by 4 bases, the J end by 8 bases, with 19 bases between. The chain's CDR3 is CASSTRREGTDSPLHF. The CDR3 DNA sequence: TGTGCCAGCAGCACAAGACGGGAGGGGACGGATTCACCCCTCCACTTT.

This clone occurred a few times. The chain has TRBV19 and TRBJ1-6; 7 bases map to TRBD1. The length of the CDR3 is 16 residues. V was pared by 6 bases and J by 7 bases, with 12 bases of the junction left unmatched. Germline V gives CDR1 LNHDA, CDR2 SQIVND (reference sequence). The CDR3 region is CASSSNLGQKNSPLHF. The DNA for the CDR3 is TGTGCCAGTAGCTCTAACCTGGGACAGAAGAATTCACCCCTCCACTTT. Supplemented by reference TRBV19 and TRBJ1-6, the full variable domain reads DGGITQSPKYLFRKEGQNVTLSCEQNLNHDAMYWYRQDPGQGLRLIYYSQIVNDFQKGDIAEGYSVSREKKESFPLTVTSAQKNPTAFYLCASSSNLGQKNSPLHFGNGTRLTVT.

The J gene is TRBJ1-2, the V gene TRBV27; the D gene is possibly TRBD1 (6 bases). The CDR3 contains 14 residues. The germline V and J ends were trimmed by 7 bases and 2 bases, with 14 bases remaining between them. The germline V gene has CDR1 MNHEY and CDR2 SMNVEV (reference sequence). The CDR3 protein is CASNQGGNNYGYTF. The CDR3 DNA follows: TGTGCCAGCAATCAAGGGGGTAACAACTATGGCTACACCTTC.

V and J are TRBV28 and TRBJ1-1, with D maybe TRBD1 (5 bases). Looked up from germline, CDR1 is MDHEN and CDR2 is SYDVKM. V was pared by 6 bases and J by 0 bases, with 14 bases between. This CDR3 spans 15 amino acids. As DNA, the CDR3 is TGTGCCAGCAGGAAAAGTAGGGGCCTGAACACTGAAGCTTTCTTT. Translating it yields CASRKSRGLNTEAFF.

CDR3 coding DNA: TGCAGCGTTGGGACAGGGAACACCGGGGAGCTGTTTTTT. This codes for CSVGTGNTGELFF. The chain combines TRBV29-1 with TRBJ2-2; TRBD1 agrees at 7 bases. The germline gives CDR1 SQVTM, CDR2 ANQGSEA. This CDR3 is built from 13 residues. J lost 1 base, V lost 4 bases, and 0 bases had no gene match.

This clone was counted a few times. This chain joins TRBV3-1 (or the pseudogene TRBV3-2) and TRBJ1-3, with 9 bases matching TRBD1. Trimming at V came to 6 bases and at J to 5 bases, leaving 5 bases not matched to a gene. Germline loops: CDR1 LGHDT, CDR2 YNNKEL (reference sequence). This CDR3 is built from 14 residues. CDR3 residues: CASSHGQGRNTIYF. Written as DNA, the CDR3 is TGTGCCAGCAGTCACGGACAGGGGAGAAACACCATATATTTT.

This clone was recorded only once. This chain links TRBV18 with TRBJ2-7, with D tentatively TRBD2 (5 bases). Germline CDR1 reads KGHSH; CDR2 reads LQKENI. With 0 bases removed from V and 5 bases from J, the gap between germline ends came to 11 bases. The CDR3 covers 14 residues. The CDR3: CASSPPAGGNEQYF. Here the CDR3 DNA reads TGTGCCAGCTCACCACCGGCGGGCGGAAACGAGCAGTACTTC. Drawing the rest from reference TRBV18 and TRBJ2-7, the complete variable domain is NAGVMQNPRHLVRRRGQEARLRCSPMKGHSHVYWYRQLPEEGLKFMVYLQKENIIDESGMPKERFSAEFPKEGPSILRIQQVVRGDSAAYFCASSPPAGGNEQYFGPGTRLTVT.

For the CDR3, the DNA is TGTGCCAGCAGCCCGGGGAGCGCCGGGTCCAAAGAGACCCAGTACTTC. This sequence encodes CASSPGSAGSKETQYF. The chain couples TRBV9 to TRBJ2-5, with D possibly matching TRBD2 (5 bases). Trimming took 4 bases from V and 3 from J, leaving 19 bases between them. The CDR3 is made up of 16 amino acids. Germline assignment: CDR1 SGDLS and CDR2 YYNGEE.

V gene TRBV28 combines with J gene TRBJ1-6; tentative D call: TRBD1 (6 bases). Germline lookup yields CDR1 MDHEN and CDR2 SYDVKM. V was cut by 4 bases and J by 2 bases, with 15 bases left in between. The CDR3 consists of 17 residues. CDR3 DNA: TGTGCCAGCAGTTCCAATTCAGGGGCGACCTATAATTCACCCCTCCACTTT. As protein: CASSSNSGATYNSPLHF.

This chain joins TRBV2 and TRBJ2-5; TRBD1 aligns across 8 bases. The CDR3 spans 15 residues. Looked up from germline, CDR1 is SNHLY and CDR2 is FYNNEI. V lost 3 bases, J lost 4 bases, and 7 bases stayed unmatched. The chain's CDR3 is CASSENRGSVETQYF. CDR3 bases: TGTGCCAGCAGTGAGAACAGGGGGTCGGTAGAGACCCAGTACTTC. Filled out from reference TRBV2 and TRBJ2-5, the complete variable domain reads EPEVTQTPSHQVTQMGQEVILRCVPISNHLYFYWYRQILGQKVEFLVSFYNNEISEKSEIFDDQFSVERPDGSNFTLKIRSTKLEDSAMYFCASSENRGSVETQYFGPGTRLLVL.

The chain uses TRBV4-2 and TRBJ2-3; D is perhaps TRBD1 (6 bases). The germline V gene encodes CDR1 LGHNA and CDR2 YNFKEQ. The length of the CDR3 is 14 residues. V was shortened by 6 bases and J by 0 bases, with 10 bases between the two germline ends. The CDR3 DNA reads TGTGCCAGCAGGAACAGGGATAGCACAGATACGCAGTATTTT. Protein: CASRNRDSTDTQYF.